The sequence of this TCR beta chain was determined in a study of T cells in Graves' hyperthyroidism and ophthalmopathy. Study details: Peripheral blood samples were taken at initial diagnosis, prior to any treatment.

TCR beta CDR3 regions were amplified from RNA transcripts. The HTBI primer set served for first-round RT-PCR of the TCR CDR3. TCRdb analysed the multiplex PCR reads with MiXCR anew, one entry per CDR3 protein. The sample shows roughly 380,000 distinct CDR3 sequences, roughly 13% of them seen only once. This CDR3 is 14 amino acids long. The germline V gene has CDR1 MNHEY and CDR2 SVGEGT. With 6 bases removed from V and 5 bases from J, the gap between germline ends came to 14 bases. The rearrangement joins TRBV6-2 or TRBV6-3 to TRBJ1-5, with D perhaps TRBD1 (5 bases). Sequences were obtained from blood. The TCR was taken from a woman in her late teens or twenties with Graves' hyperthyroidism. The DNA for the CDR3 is TGTGCCAGCAGCCCCAACAGGAGAGATCAGCCCCAGCATTTT. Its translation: CASSPNRRDQPQHF.